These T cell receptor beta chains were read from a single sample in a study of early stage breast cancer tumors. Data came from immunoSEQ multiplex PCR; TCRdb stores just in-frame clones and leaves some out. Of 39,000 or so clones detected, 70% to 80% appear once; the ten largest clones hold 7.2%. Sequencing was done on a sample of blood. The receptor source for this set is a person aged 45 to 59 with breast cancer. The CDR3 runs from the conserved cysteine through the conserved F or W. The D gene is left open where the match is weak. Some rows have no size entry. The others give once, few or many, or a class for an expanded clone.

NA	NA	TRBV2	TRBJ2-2	CASSEEGEFGELFF	TGTGCCAGCAGTGAAGAGGGAGAATTTGGGGAGCTGTTTTTT
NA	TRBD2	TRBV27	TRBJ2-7	CASSFGSGRPLEQYF	TGTGCCAGCAGTTTCGGTAGCGGGAGGCCCCTCGAGCAGTACTTC
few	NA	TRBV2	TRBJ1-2	CASSERAGPYGYTF	TGTGCCAGCAGTGAGAGGGCAGGACCATATGGCTACACCTTC
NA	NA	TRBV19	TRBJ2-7	CASSIEGGVMNYEQYF	TGTGCCAGTAGTATAGAAGGGGGAGTCATGAATTACGAGCAGTACTTC
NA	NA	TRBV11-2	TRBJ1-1	CASSLGITEAFF	TGTGCCAGCAGCTTAGGTATCACTGAAGCTTTCTTT
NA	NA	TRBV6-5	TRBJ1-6	CASSPGSDSPLHF	TGTGCCAGCAGTCCCGGGTCCGATTCACCCCTCCACTTT
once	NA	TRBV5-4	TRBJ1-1	CASSLGQQNTEAFF	TGTGCCAGCAGCCTAGGACAGCAGAACACTGAAGCTTTCTTT
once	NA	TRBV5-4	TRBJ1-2	CASSLGQGSANYGYTF	TGTGCCAGCAGCTTGGGGCAGGGATCAGCGAACTATGGCTACACCTTC
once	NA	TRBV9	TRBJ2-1	CASSDAGNEQFF	TGTGCCAGCAGCGATGCAGGCAATGAGCAGTTCTTC
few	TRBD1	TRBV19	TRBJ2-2	CASSRTGGDTGELFF	TGTGCCAGTAGTAGGACAGGGGGCGACACCGGGGAGCTGTTTTTT
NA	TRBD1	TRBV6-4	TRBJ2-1	CASRGTGNNEQFF	TGTGCCAGCAGGGGGACAGGCAACAATGAGCAGTTCTTC
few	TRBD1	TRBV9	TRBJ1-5	CASSADRGNQPQHF	TGTGCCAGCAGCGCGGACAGGGGCAATCAGCCCCAGCATTTT
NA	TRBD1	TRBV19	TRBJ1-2	CASSITGTGVYGYTF	TGTGCCAGTAGTATTACCGGGACAGGGGTATATGGCTACACCTTC
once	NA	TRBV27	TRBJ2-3	CASSPKRVDTQYF	TGTGCCAGCAGCCCAAAGAGGGTAGATACGCAGTATTTT
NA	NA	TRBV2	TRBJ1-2	CASSDYQRYGYTF	TGTGCCAGCAGTGACTACCAACGGTATGGCTACACCTTC
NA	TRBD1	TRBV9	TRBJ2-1	CASSVAGQGIYNEQFF	TGTGCCAGCAGCGTAGCGGGACAGGGGATCTACAATGAGCAGTTCTTC
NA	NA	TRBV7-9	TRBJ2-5	CASSPPGTRQETQYF	TGTGCCAGCAGCCCCCCGGGAACACGTCAAGAGACCCAGTACTTC
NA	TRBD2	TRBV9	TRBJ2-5	CASSVEGLAGEGQETQYF	TGTGCCAGCAGCGTAGAGGGACTAGCGGGAGAGGGGCAAGAGACCCAGTACTTC
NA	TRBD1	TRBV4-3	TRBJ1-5	CASSHYRGSNQPQHF	TGCGCCAGCAGCCATTACAGGGGTAGCAATCAGCCCCAGCATTTT
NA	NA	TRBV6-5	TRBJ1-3	CASSYNADGNTIYF	TGTGCCAGCAGTTACAATGCAGATGGAAACACCATATATTTT
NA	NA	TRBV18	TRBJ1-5	CASSPQGPPQPKHF	TGTGCCAGCTCACCACAGGGGCCCCCTCAGCCCAAGCATTTT
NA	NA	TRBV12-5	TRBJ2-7	CASGFGASYEQYF	TGTGCTAGTGGTTTTGGGGCGTCCTACGAGCAGTACTTC
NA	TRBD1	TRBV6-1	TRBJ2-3	CASTSRTGWTDTQYF	TGTGCCAGCACTTCCCGGACAGGGTGGACAGATACGCAGTATTTT
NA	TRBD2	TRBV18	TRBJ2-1	CASSLRLAGEQFF	TGTGCCAGCTCACTTCGACTAGCGGGGGAGCAGTTCTTC